One sample yielded the 32 T cell receptor beta chains listed below, sequenced in a study of blood T cell repertoires in COVID-19. Assay: immunoSEQ multiplex PCR; the TCRdb copy retains only in-frame clones and omits some. This sample has approximately 270,000 clones, with nearly 90% found just once. Sequencing was done on a sample of peripheral blood. These receptors were obtained from a man aged 18 to 35 with active or convalescent COVID-19.

CDR3 protein: CASSQNIGLDGDTQYF. Written as DNA, the CDR3 is TGTGCCAGCAGCCAAAATATCGGACTAGATGGGGATACGCAGTATTTT. V and J are TRBV14 and TRBJ2-3, with TRBD2 matching 7 bases. Germline V gives CDR1 SGHDN, CDR2 FVKESK. J gave up 6 bases and V 2 bases, and 11 bases lay outside the gene matches. This CDR3 contains 16 residues.

The chain combines TRBV18 with TRBJ2-7, with D unresolved. Germline loops: CDR1 KGHSH, CDR2 LQKENI. CDR3 length: 13 amino acids. V lost 4 bases and J 1 base, leaving 8 bases between the germline ends. The CDR3 region is CASSLDSSYEQYF. In nucleotides, the CDR3 is TGTGCCAGCTCACTCGACTCGTCCTACGAGCAGTACTTC. The entire variable domain, with the rest obtained from reference TRBV18 and TRBJ2-7, is as follows: NAGVMQNPRHLVRRRGQEARLRCSPMKGHSHVYWYRQLPEEGLKFMVYLQKENIIDESGMPKERFSAEFPKEGPSILRIQQVVRGDSAAYFCASSLDSSYEQYFGPGTRLTVT.

This chain joins TRBV6-5 and TRBJ2-7, with 14 bases fitting TRBD2. CDR1 is MNHEY, CDR2 SVGAGI, per germline. CDR3 length: 16 amino acids. V lost 4 bases, J lost 6 bases, and 8 bases stayed unmatched. CDR3: CASSLRGLAGAGEQYF. The CDR3 nucleotides are TGTGCCAGCAGTTTGAGGGGACTAGCGGGAGCTGGCGAGCAGTACTTC.

This rearrangement joins TRBV4-1 to TRBJ1-3, with D uncertain. The CDR3 is made up of 14 amino acids. The V gene lost 0 bases and the J gene lost 4 bases, with 7 bases spanning the gap. Germline V gives CDR1 MGHRA, CDR2 YSYEKL. This CDR3 is CASSQDSRGNTIYF. The CDR3 DNA is TGCGCCAGCAGCCAAGATAGCCGGGGAAACACCATATATTTT.

The V gene is TRBV3-1 (or the pseudogene TRBV3-2), the J gene TRBJ1-5; D may be TRBD1 (5 bases). Trimming pared 1 base from V and 7 bases from J, leaving 11 bases between. The germline gives CDR1 LGHDT, CDR2 YNNKEL (reference sequence). This CDR3 comprises 14 residues. CDR3 DNA: TGTGCCAGCAGCCAAGTTCAGGGTTACCAGCCCCAGCATTTT. This gives the protein CASSQVQGYQPQHF.

The chain recombines TRBV28 with TRBJ1-3, with 12 bases identical to TRBD1. J lost 0 bases, V lost 7 bases, and 10 bases had no gene match. Looked up from germline, CDR1 is MDHEN and CDR2 is SYDVKM. This CDR3 region has 18 residues. CDR3 amino acids: CASKIGTGGRSSGNTIYF. CDR3 in DNA: TGTGCCAGCAAAATAGGGACAGGGGGCAGGAGCTCTGGAAACACCATATATTTT.

The chain's CDR3 is CASSVGESSYNEQFF. The CDR3 coding sequence is TGTGCCAGCAGCGTAGGCGAGAGCTCCTACAATGAGCAGTTCTTC. The rearrangement uses TRBV9 and TRBJ2-1; D gene unclear. Trimming left V 0 bases short and J 0 bases short, with 7 bases between. Per the germline V gene, CDR1 is SGDLS and CDR2 is YYNGEE. CDR3 length: 15 amino acids. Full variable domain (remainder filled in from reference TRBV9 and TRBJ2-1): DSGVTQTPKHLITATGQRVTLRCSPRSGDLSVYWYQQSLDQGLQFLIQYYNGEERAKGNILERFSAQQFPDLHSELNLSSLELGDSALYFCASSVGESSYNEQFFGPGTRLTVL.

The chain employs TRBV9 and TRBJ2-5, with D possibly TRBD2 on 5 matching bases. Germline-derived CDR1 and CDR2 are SGDLS and YYNGEE. Trimming cost V 3 bases and J 5 bases, with 20 bases left between them. This CDR3 comprises 16 residues. The CDR3 nucleotides read TGTGCCAGCAGCGATACTAGATCAGGAACACAGGAGACCCAGTACTTC. This sequence encodes CASSDTRSGTQETQYF.

This chain links TRBV7-2 with TRBJ1-1; maybe TRBD1 (6 bases). CDR1 and CDR2 from the germline V gene are SGHTA and FQGNSA. Trimming stripped 0 bases from V and 4 bases from J, with 18 bases between. The CDR3 runs to 17 residues. The CDR3 loop is CASSLAGPPGAATEAFF. CDR3 nucleotides: TGTGCCAGCAGCTTAGCGGGGCCCCCAGGGGCCGCCACTGAAGCTTTCTTT.

V gene TRBV28 combines with J gene TRBJ1-1; a possible D gene is TRBD1 (5 bases). The germline CDR1 and CDR2 sequences are MDHEN and SYDVKM. CDR3 size: 13 residues. Trimming left V 1 base short and J 5 bases short, with 8 bases between. The CDR3 region is CASSLSGYTEAFF. CDR3 sequence (DNA): TGTGCCAGCAGTTTATCAGGGTATACTGAAGCTTTCTTT.

The J gene is TRBJ2-7, the V gene TRBV7-8, with 14 bases matching TRBD2. The CDR3 loop spans 16 amino acids. Trimming removed 5 bases from V and 3 bases from J; junction bases left unmatched: 6. Germline V gene lookup returns CDR1 SGHVS and CDR2 FQNEAQ. CDR3 residues: CASSPRGTSGSYEQYF. CDR3 coding DNA: TGTGCCAGCAGCCCCCGCGGGACTAGCGGGAGCTACGAGCAGTACTTC.

This chain connects TRBV10-1 to TRBJ2-3; the match to TRBD2 covers 11 bases. CDR1 is WNHNN, CDR2 SYGVQD, per germline (reference sequence). This CDR3 comprises 16 residues. V was clipped by 5 bases and J by 6 bases; unmatched bases: 10. The CDR3 spells CASSWIAGGSRDTQYF. CDR3 DNA sequence: TGCGCCAGCAGTTGGATAGCGGGGGGGTCGAGGGATACGCAGTATTTT.

The V and J genes are TRBV6-5 and TRBJ1-1; D might be TRBD1 (6 bases). The V gene's germline CDR1 is MNHEY and CDR2 SVGAGI. CDR3 size: 16 residues. Deletions cut 0 bases from V and 3 bases from J, with 14 bases between. The DNA for the CDR3 is TGTGCCAGCAGTTACTCGCCAATAGGGGGGGACACTGAAGCTTTCTTT. This translates into CASSYSPIGGDTEAFF.

A few counts support this clone. The rearrangement uses TRBV28 and TRBJ2-3; TRBD2 might be the D (5 bases). Germline CDR1 and CDR2: MDHEN and SYDVKM. The CDR3 runs to 12 residues. Trimming shortened V by 3 bases and J by 4 bases, and 5 bases separated the two germline ends. The DNA for the CDR3 is TGTGCCAGCAGTTTGAGGGCAGATACGCAGTATTTT. Translation gives CASSLRADTQYF. Variable domain in full (rest from reference TRBV28 and TRBJ2-3): DVKVTQSSRYLVKRTGEKVFLECVQDMDHENMFWYRQDPGLGLRLIYFSYDVKMKEKGDIPEGYSVSREKKERFSLILESASTNQTSMYLCASSLRADTQYFGPGTRLTVL.

This chain joins TRBV30 and TRBJ1-1, with TRBD1 matching over 7 bases. This CDR3 has 12 residues. The J segment lost 8 bases and the V segment lost 4 bases, leaving 7 bases of the junction unmatched. CDR1 and CDR2 (germline): GTSNPN, SVGIG (reference sequence). The CDR3 DNA follows: TGTGCCTGGAATAGGGACAGACAAGAAGCTTTCTTT. Its protein product is CAWNRDRQEAFF.

This clone appeared a few times. The chain joins TRBV6-2 or TRBV6-3 to TRBJ1-2; a weak D match, TRBD1 (5 bases). Germline V gene lookup returns CDR1 MNHEY and CDR2 SVGEGT. Trimming removed 6 bases at V and 4 bases at J, with 15 bases between. The CDR3 spans 14 residues. The DNA of the CDR3 is TGTGCCAGCAGCCCAAACGGGGGGACCTATGGCTACACCTTC. Residues: CASSPNGGTYGYTF.

This chain uses TRBV6-5 with TRBJ1-3, with TRBD1 matching over 7 bases. The V segment lost 7 bases and the J segment 6 bases; nucleotides outside the gene matches: 6. This CDR3 contains 13 residues. CDR1 MNHEY and CDR2 SVGAGI come from the germline V gene. Here the CDR3 DNA reads TGTGCCAGCACCAAACAGGGGTTAAACACCATATATTTT. The encoded protein is CASTKQGLNTIYF.

The chain couples TRBV5-4 to TRBJ2-3; the match to TRBD2 covers 11 bases. V was pared by 3 bases and J by 2 bases, with 8 bases of the junction left unmatched. The CDR3 is 17 residues long. CDR1 and CDR2 from the germline V gene are SGHNT and YYREEE (reference sequence). The CDR3 sequence is CASSSSGGPTFTDTQYF. The CDR3 bases are TGTGCCAGCAGCTCTAGCGGGGGGCCGACCTTCACAGATACGCAGTATTTT.

This chain connects TRBV6-4 to TRBJ2-1; D possibly corresponds to TRBD2 (6 bases). The germline V gene has CDR1 MRHNA and CDR2 SNTAGT. The CDR3 has 13 residues. Trimming took off 0 bases at V and 12 bases at J, with 12 bases between the two ends. CDR3 protein: CASSDSGGLRQFF. CDR3 coding DNA: TGTGCCAGCAGTGACTCAGGAGGGCTAAGGCAGTTCTTC.

In its sample, this clone was seen once. The V gene is TRBV28, the J gene TRBJ2-7; 7 bases are a match to TRBD1. V lost 6 bases to trimming and J lost 7 bases; unmatched junction nucleotides: 9. The germline gives CDR1 MDHEN, CDR2 SYDVKM. The length of the CDR3 is 13 residues. The CDR3 DNA reads as TGTGCCAGCAGACGGACAGGCCTAGGGGAGCAGTACTTC. It translates to CASRRTGLGEQYF.

This clone appeared a few times. V usage is TRBV5-1 and J usage is TRBJ2-7; 10 bases are shared with TRBD2. The CDR3 is 14 amino acids. Germline-derived CDR1 and CDR2 are SGHRS and YFSETQ. The V and J ends lost 6 bases and 2 bases, in that order; junction bases with no gene match: 5. CDR3 coding DNA: TGCGCCAGCACCTTAGCGGGGGGTACCTACGAGCAGTACTTC. Translation gives CASTLAGGTYEQYF.

The chain couples TRBV7-2 to TRBJ1-3; D is ambiguous. The germline gives CDR1 SGHTA, CDR2 FQGNSA. V dropped 1 base and J dropped 3 bases, with 10 bases sitting between them. CDR3 length: 15 residues. The CDR3 loop is CASSLETTYGNTIYF. Written as DNA, the CDR3 is TGTGCCAGCAGCTTAGAGACAACCTATGGAAACACCATATATTTT.

This clone has only one observation. This chain links TRBV18 with TRBJ2-7; maybe TRBD1 (5 bases). The germline V gene encodes CDR1 KGHSH and CDR2 LQKENI. Trimming shortened V by 4 bases and J by 6 bases, and 13 bases separated the two germline ends. The CDR3 length is 13 residues. CDR3 in amino acids: CASSLQQAIEQYF. CDR3 sequence (DNA): TGTGCCAGCTCACTCCAACAGGCAATCGAGCAGTACTTC. The variable domain in full, with the rest retrieved from reference TRBV18 and TRBJ2-7, is NAGVMQNPRHLVRRRGQEARLRCSPMKGHSHVYWYRQLPEEGLKFMVYLQKENIIDESGMPKERFSAEFPKEGPSILRIQQVVRGDSAAYFCASSLQQAIEQYFGPGTRLTVT.

This clone appeared once. This rearrangement joins TRBV28 to TRBJ2-5, with 9 bases aligning to TRBD2. The V and J ends lost 3 bases and 4 bases, in that order; junction bases with no gene match: 9. Germline assignment: CDR1 MDHEN and CDR2 SYDVKM. CDR3 length equals 16 residues. The CDR3, as DNA: TGTGCCAGCAGTTTTGCGCGGGGGGGCCGCGGAGAGACCCAGTACTTC. Residues: CASSFARGGRGETQYF.

The rearrangement uses TRBV7-9 and TRBJ1-1; 10 bases match TRBD1. This CDR3 region has 18 residues. Trimming removed 7 bases from V and 1 base from J; junction bases left unmatched: 15. In germline, CDR1 is SEHNR, CDR2 FQNEAQ (reference sequence). The CDR3 coding sequence is TGTGCCAGCACCCTTCCCGCCGGGACAGGGGACAAGAACACTGAAGCTTTCTTT. As protein: CASTLPAGTGDKNTEAFF. The full variable domain, completed using reference TRBV7-9 and TRBJ1-1, is DTGVSQNPRHKITKRGQNVTFRCDPISEHNRLYWYRQTLGQGPEFLTYFQNEAQLEKSRLLSDRFSAERPKGSFSTLEIQRTEQGDSAMYLCASTLPAGTGDKNTEAFFGQGTRLTVV.

V is TRBV5-6 and J is TRBJ1-2; 7 bases map to TRBD1. CDR1 SGHDT and CDR2 YYEEEE come from the germline V gene. After removal of 7 bases from V and 0 bases from J, the junction contained 12 bases not matched to a gene. The CDR3 covers 16 residues. The CDR3 here is CASGPQGIKANYGYTF. The CDR3 coding sequence is TGTGCCAGCGGACCACAGGGGATTAAAGCTAACTATGGCTACACCTTC.

The rearrangement joins TRBV3-1 (or the pseudogene TRBV3-2) to TRBJ1-2, with TRBD1 matching over 7 bases. Germline CDR1 reads LGHDT; CDR2 reads YNNKEL (reference sequence). Trimming at V came to 3 bases and at J to 4 bases, leaving 8 bases not matched to a gene. The CDR3 loop spans 15 amino acids. The CDR3 bases are TGTGCCAGCAGCCAGGCCGACAGGGCTATCTATGGCTACACCTTC. Translated, it gives CASSQADRAIYGYTF.

J is TRBJ1-1 and V is TRBV11-2; TRBD1 agrees at 7 bases. After removal of 1 base from V and 11 bases from J, the junction contained 4 bases not matched to a gene. The germline CDR1 and CDR2 sequences are SGHAT and FQNNGV. This CDR3 spans 12 amino acids. The CDR3 region is CASSLVTGWAFF. CDR3 sequence (DNA): TGTGCCAGCAGCTTAGTGACAGGGTGGGCTTTCTTT.

This chain uses TRBV28 with TRBJ1-2; 8 bases are shared with TRBD1. This CDR3 spans 16 amino acids. J was trimmed by 7 bases and V by 1 base; bases with no gene match: 11. CDR1 is MDHEN and CDR2 is SYDVKM in the germline V gene. CDR3 DNA: TGTGCCAGCAGTTTATTCACCGGCAGGGGGCAATCTGGCTACACCTTC. This encodes CASSLFTGRGQSGYTF.

V usage is TRBV7-9 and J usage is TRBJ2-1; 8 positions match TRBD2. Germline CDR1 SEHNR, CDR2 FQNEAQ (reference sequence). The CDR3 spans 12 residues. V shed 5 bases, J shed 9 bases, and the junction held 3 bases outside the gene matches. The CDR3 spells CASSPRGGEQFF. The CDR3 DNA follows: TGTGCCAGCAGCCCCCGGGGGGGTGAGCAGTTCTTC.

V usage is TRBV5-6 and J usage is TRBJ1-1; D gene unclear. Germline CDR1 SGHDT, CDR2 YYEEEE. This CDR3 comprises 13 residues. V shed 2 bases and J shed 1 base, with 6 bases lying between them. CDR3 sequence reads: CASSFEQNTEAFF. DNA of the CDR3: TGTGCCAGCAGCTTCGAACAGAACACTGAAGCTTTCTTT.

The gene calls are TRBV4-3 and TRBJ1-2, with unresolved D. Germline V CDR1 and CDR2: LGHNA, YSLEER. The CDR3 totals 16 residues. V was pared by 0 bases and J by 8 bases, with 19 bases between. The DNA of the CDR3 is TGCGCCAGCAGCCAAGATGCGGGGATCAGCGTCCACGGCTACACCTTC. Translated: CASSQDAGISVHGYTF.